The clone carrying this TCR beta chain was observed at least ten times. Its target is unknown. This entry belongs to a study of CD8 T cells in ankylosing spondylitis. Study conclusions and caveats: A number of the motif variants had already been described in reactive arthritis synovial fluid and blood. Seemingly characteristic of ankylosing spondylitis blood was a TCR beta motif consisting of roughly 8 highly homologous variants. Reportedly, disease-linked clones are significantly enriched in ankylosing spondylitis patients' matched synovial fluid.

Making the TCR beta libraries involved quantitative 5'-RACE with molecular barcodes. Each CDR3 protein is one row after TCRdb ran MiXCR on the 5' RACE reads. The sample consists of 650,000 to 800,000 distinct CDR3 sequences, under 20% of them appearing once. The CDR3 has 12 amino acids. Germline values: CDR1 SEHNR, CDR2 FQNEAQ (reference sequence). The V gene end was trimmed by 3 bases and the J gene end by 6 bases; junction bases not matched to a gene: 1. This sequence joins TRBV7-9 and TRBJ1-1, with 7 bases matching TRBD1. The sequenced material came from blood, either unsorted or a sorted T cell fraction (not recorded which). The clonotype comes from a male donor with ankylosing spondylitis. The CDR3 DNA reads as TGTGCCAGCAGCTTGACAGGGTCTGAAGCTTTCTTT. This encodes CASSLTGSEAFF.